This is a list of T cell receptor beta chains from one sample in a study of blood T cells in healthy people across ages. From the 5' RACE reads, TCRdb called clonotypes with MiXCR, one entry per CDR3 protein. The sample includes over 600,000 distinct CDR3 sequences, about 21% of them seen just once. The specimen was blood. Receptor source: a man aged 70-80 years in good health. CDR3s include the opening cysteine and the closing phenylalanine or tryptophan. A D gene is named only where the DNA matches it firmly. Rows may omit the clone size; those that give it use once, few, many or a size class.

CDR3 DNA	CDR3 protein	V gene	clone size	J gene	D gene
TGTGCCAGCAACAACAGGGACACCTTCTCACCCCTCCACTTT	CASNNRDTFSPLHF	TRBV3-1	few	TRBJ1-6	NA
TGCAGCGTAATACTAGCGGGAGTTCACGAGCAGTACTTC	CSVILAGVHEQYF	TRBV29-1	few	TRBJ2-7	TRBD2
TGCGCCAGCAGCCAAGGGGAGTACGGGACCTCGGTTTTT	CASSQGEYGTSVF	TRBV4-1	NA	TRBJ1-4	NA
TGTGCCAGCAGATCTGATCTATCCCGAGCTTTCTTT	CASRSDLSRAFF	TRBV6-2/TRBV6-3	NA	TRBJ1-1	NA
TGTGCCAGCAGCTTGATGTCGGACGAGCAGTACTTC	CASSLMSDEQYF	TRBV5-6	NA	TRBJ2-7	NA
TGTGCCTGGAGTGTACTGGCGGACCTCAGGACTAGCGCCCTCAATGAGCAGTTCTTC	CAWSVLADLRTSALNEQFF	TRBV30	NA	TRBJ2-1	TRBD2
TGTGCCAGCTCACCAGGGACAATCGCTGAAGCTTTCTTT	CASSPGTIAEAFF	TRBV18	NA	TRBJ1-1	NA
TGCAGCGTTGAAAGAGGGAAGGCCGGCACAGATACGCAGTATTTT	CSVERGKAGTDTQYF	TRBV29-1	NA	TRBJ2-3	NA
TGTGCCAGCAGTTTAGGCGGGACCGCCTCCTACGAGCAGTACTTC	CASSLGGTASYEQYF	TRBV28	NA	TRBJ2-7	NA
TGTGCCAGCAGCTTAGGGACAGGAGCCAAGTCCTACGAGCAGTACTTC	CASSLGTGAKSYEQYF	TRBV7-2	once	TRBJ2-7	TRBD1
TGCAGTGCTAGAGCACGGACTCAGAACACCGGGGAGCTGTTTTTT	CSARARTQNTGELFF	TRBV20-1	few	TRBJ2-2	NA
TGTGCCAGCAGACGGGAGTCCGGACGCAGTGACATTCAGTACTTC	CASRRESGRSDIQYF	TRBV2	NA	TRBJ2-4	NA
TGTGCCAGCAGCTTAAATTCGGTCGCCGGCCCCGAGCAGTACTTC	CASSLNSVAGPEQYF	TRBV7-2	NA	TRBJ2-7	NA
TGTGCCACCAGTGACAAGAAGACAGACAATGAGCAGTTCTTC	CATSDKKTDNEQFF	TRBV24-1	NA	TRBJ2-1	NA
TGTGCCAGCAGTTTAGAGTCTCCTTCCTACGAGCAGTACTTC	CASSLESPSYEQYF	TRBV12-3/TRBV12-4	few	TRBJ2-7	NA
TGTGCCAGCAGCTTGGCCGGGACAGGGCAGGCCTACGAGCAGTACTTC	CASSLAGTGQAYEQYF	TRBV5-5	few	TRBJ2-7	TRBD1
TGCGCCAGCAGCCAAGTCGCTAGCGGGAGCACAGATACGCAGTATTTT	CASSQVASGSTDTQYF	TRBV4-1	many	TRBJ2-3	TRBD2
TGTGCCAGCAGTTTCGGACAGGGTGATTTGGCTGGCTACACCTTC	CASSFGQGDLAGYTF	TRBV27	NA	TRBJ1-2	TRBD1
TGTGCCAGCAGCCTCAGACAGGGCACCTACGAGCAGTACTTC	CASSLRQGTYEQYF	TRBV28	many	TRBJ2-7	TRBD1
TGTGCCATCAGTGACGCGGGGGGGCAAGAGACCCAGTACTTC	CAISDAGGQETQYF	TRBV10-3	few	TRBJ2-5	TRBD2
TGTGCCAGCAGCTTAACAATACCCAGGCAAGAAAACATTCAGTACTTC	CASSLTIPRQENIQYF	TRBV7-3	NA	TRBJ2-4	NA
TGTGCCAGCAGCCCAACCCCTATTCCCACCGGGGAGCTGTTTTTT	CASSPTPIPTGELFF	TRBV7-3	NA	TRBJ2-2	NA
TGTGCCAGCAGCACCGCGACAGGTGGCAATCAGCCCCAGCATTTT	CASSTATGGNQPQHF	TRBV7-9	NA	TRBJ1-5	NA
TGTGCCAGCAGTTTTCGATTGGGGGAACTGTTTTTT	CASSFRLGELFF	TRBV2	few	TRBJ1-4	NA
TGTGCCAGCAGTTACTCGATAGGCAGCTTTAGCTCCTACGAGCAGTACTTC	CASSYSIGSFSSYEQYF	TRBV6-5	NA	TRBJ2-7	NA
TGTGCCATCAGCCCTGACAGGGACGGTGAGCAGTACTTC	CAISPDRDGEQYF	TRBV10-3	few	TRBJ2-5	TRBD1
TGTGCCAGCAGCTTGAGTTGGGACTCCAATGGCTACACCTTC	CASSLSWDSNGYTF	TRBV5-5	NA	TRBJ1-2	NA
TGTGCCAGCAGCCTACGGACCTCCGGCTACACCTTC	CASSLRTSGYTF	TRBV7-9	many	TRBJ1-2	NA
TGCAGTGCTAGAGGCGCAGTGGGGACAGATACGCAGTATTTT	CSARGAVGTDTQYF	TRBV20-1	few	TRBJ2-3	NA
TGCGCCAGCAGCCCGGGGATGGATGAAAAACTGTTTTTT	CASSPGMDEKLFF	TRBV5-1	NA	TRBJ1-4	NA
TGTGCCAGCAGGGTGGACAGGCCCGCTAACTATGGCTACACCTTC	CASRVDRPANYGYTF	TRBV2	NA	TRBJ1-2	TRBD1
TGTGCCAGCAGCCACTTCGACTCCTACGAGCAGTACTTC	CASSHFDSYEQYF	TRBV3-1	NA	TRBJ2-7	NA
TGTGCCAGCAGTACCGCGGGACTAGCGGCTTCATACGAGCAGTACTTC	CASSTAGLAASYEQYF	TRBV6-1	NA	TRBJ2-7	TRBD2
TGTGCCAGCAGTCCGATGACAGGGGGCAGGTCCTACAATGAGCAGTTCTTC	CASSPMTGGRSYNEQFF	TRBV27	few	TRBJ2-1	TRBD1
TGTGCCAGCAGTGACGAAGCGGGAGGGCCCTACGAGCAGTACTTC	CASSDEAGGPYEQYF	TRBV2	few	TRBJ2-7	TRBD2
TGCAGCGCCCGTCGACTAGAAGAGACCCAGTACTTC	CSARRLEETQYF	TRBV29-1	NA	TRBJ2-5	NA
TGTGCCAGCAGCGCTACCCGGGACAAGGGACAGGGCTACACCTTC	CASSATRDKGQGYTF	TRBV7-3	few	TRBJ1-2	TRBD1
TGCAGTGCTAATAGCGGGAGGGCCTCCGGGGAGCTGTTTTTT	CSANSGRASGELFF	TRBV20-1	few	TRBJ2-2	TRBD2
TGTGCCAGCACTGAAGGAAGTGGGGGGGAAAATAAGCAGTTCTTC	CASTEGSGGENKQFF	TRBV6-1	NA	TRBJ2-1	TRBD2
TGTGCCAGCAGTTTGGAACTAGCGGGAGGGCAGCAGTACTTC	CASSLELAGGQQYF	TRBV28	few	TRBJ2-7	TRBD2
TGTGCCAGCAGCTCGGGACAGGGGGAACAAGAGACCCAGTACTTC	CASSSGQGEQETQYF	TRBV7-9	many	TRBJ2-5	TRBD1
TGTGCCAGCAGCTATAATAGCGGCCAAGAGACCCAGTACTTC	CASSYNSGQETQYF	TRBV7-9	NA	TRBJ2-5	NA
TGCAGTGCTAGAGGGTGGACAAACACTGAAGCTTTCTTT	CSARGWTNTEAFF	TRBV20-1	once	TRBJ1-1	NA
TGTGCCAGCAGTTTTAATCCGGGAAGGGAGCCCCAGCATTTT	CASSFNPGREPQHF	TRBV12-3/TRBV12-4	many	TRBJ1-5	NA
TGTGCCAGCAGTTTTAGCGGGGTTGGAGAGACCCAGTACTTC	CASSFSGVGETQYF	TRBV12-3/TRBV12-4	few	TRBJ2-5	TRBD2
TGTGCCAGCAGTCGGGACCTTCAGGGGCTCAGCTATGGCTACACCTTC	CASSRDLQGLSYGYTF	TRBV6-1	NA	TRBJ1-2	NA
TGCGCCAGCAGCTTGGCGGGGGACAGGGGCAATGAGCGGTACTTC	CASSLAGDRGNERYF	TRBV5-1	NA	TRBJ2-7	TRBD1